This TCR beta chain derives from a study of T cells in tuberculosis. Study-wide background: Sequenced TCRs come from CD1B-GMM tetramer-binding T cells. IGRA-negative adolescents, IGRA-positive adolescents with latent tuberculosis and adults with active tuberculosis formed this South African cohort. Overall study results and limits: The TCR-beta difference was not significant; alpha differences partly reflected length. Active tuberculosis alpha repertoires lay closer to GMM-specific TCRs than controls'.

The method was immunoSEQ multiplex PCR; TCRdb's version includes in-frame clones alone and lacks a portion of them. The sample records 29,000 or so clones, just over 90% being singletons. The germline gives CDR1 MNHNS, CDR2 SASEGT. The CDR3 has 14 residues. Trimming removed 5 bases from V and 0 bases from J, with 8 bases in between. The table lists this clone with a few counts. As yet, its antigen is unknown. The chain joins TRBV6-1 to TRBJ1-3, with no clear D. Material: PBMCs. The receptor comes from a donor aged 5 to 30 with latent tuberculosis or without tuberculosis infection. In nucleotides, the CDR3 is TGTGCCAGCAGTATCGGGGACTCTGGAAACACCATATATTTT. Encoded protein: CASSIGDSGNTIYF.